In its sample, the clone carrying this T cell receptor beta chain was seen many times. Antigen specificity is unknown. This entry is derived from a study of T cell repertoires in cytomegalovirus infection. The study, taken as a whole, reports: Within the response measured ex vivo, HLA-C-restricted CMV-specific TCR beta clonotypes were dominant.

One entry per CDR3 protein results from TCRdb running MiXCR on the reads. The table shows around 440,000 distinct CDR3 sequences, with around 10% occurring only once. Germline V gene sequence: CDR1 SGHVS, CDR2 FQNEAQ. Trimming took 1 base from V and 4 from J, leaving 8 bases between them. This CDR3 region has 13 residues. The sequence was collected from a human donor in good health (CMV status not recorded). Some clones in this sample may be carry-over from other donors' samples. Sequencing used PBMCs. This chain uses TRBV7-8 with TRBJ2-7, with TRBD2 as a possible D gene (5 bases). CDR3 loop: CASSLGEGYEQYF. CDR3 in DNA: TGTGCCAGCAGCTTAGGTGAGGGATACGAGCAGTACTTC.